This TCR beta chain was profiled in a study of cytomegalovirus exposure and HLA in healthy donors. On this clone itself: Antigen: not known.

Overall study results and limits: Later on, an analysis showed TCR association rates differing by HLA locus, with DRB1 the most and HLA-C the fewest.

Primers: 60 Vbeta forward and 13 Jbeta reverse. Measured with immunoSEQ multiplex PCR; TCRdb has only the in-frame clones, and not every one. The table shows some 170,000 clones, with 71% occurring only once. The sequencing sample was made of PBMCs. The receptor was derived from a woman in her twenties or thirties in good health and CMV-seronegative.

The CDR3 sequence: CASSPRWGHEQYF. The DNA of the CDR3 is TGTGCCAGCAGCCCCAGATGGGGGCACGAGCAGTACTTC. V gene TRBV14 combines with J gene TRBJ2-7, with D possibly TRBD1 on 6 matching bases. CDR1 is SGHDN, CDR2 FVKESK, per germline. The CDR3 extends over 13 amino acids. V lost 4 bases and J 5 bases, leaving 12 bases between the germline ends.